This T cell receptor (beta chain) is drawn from a study of T-cell memory formation after mild COVID-19. Study findings and constraints: Some responding clones appeared in pre-infection memory, suggesting cross-reactive memory joined. CD4+ clones that contracted lay mainly in CM and EM; CD8+ ones lay in EMRA. While clones contracting from day 15 to 85 were balanced between CD4 and CD8, later expanders leaned CD4+.

This CDR3 is built from 14 residues. Germline loops: CDR1 LGHNA, CDR2 YNFKEQ. V lost 2 bases and J lost 4, with 10 bases in between. This clonotype was found a few times. Its antigen is undetermined. TCRdb re-derived calls from the 5' RACE reads in MiXCR, one entry per CDR3 protein. This sample has about 360,000 distinct CDR3 sequences, with about 15% found just once. The material sequenced was PBMCs or a T cell subset sorted from them (not recorded which). This rearrangement joins TRBV4-2 to TRBJ2-3; D is uncertain. This receptor was identified in a man aged 18 to 30 who had mild COVID-19 (a few samples of this study predate the infection). Cell type and time point are not known. The DNA of the CDR3 is TGTGCCAGCAGCCAATTGGACGGTTCAGATACGCAGTATTTT. As protein: CASSQLDGSDTQYF.